This TCR beta chain is from a study of vaccination effects on CD4 cells after COVID-19. This CDR3 is built from 14 residues. V shed 1 base and J shed 3 bases, with 9 bases lying between them. The germline gives CDR1 LNHNV, CDR2 YYDKDF (reference sequence). Sequenced by immunoSEQ multiplex PCR; TCRdb stores in-frame clones only, minus some. The profile shows approximately 38,000 clones, just under 75% of them singletons. This clone was detected once. Its antigen is as yet unknown. Expansion with viral peptide pools was applied to antigen-specific CD4+ T cells by the ViraFEST assay prior to sequencing. CD4+ T cell isolation took place after about 11 days of culture. The person had PCR-confirmed SARS-CoV-2 infection between March and December 2020.

The sequencing used CD4+ T cells from PBMCs cultured with a peptide pool, collected before COVID-19 vaccination. This rearrangement joins TRBV15 to TRBJ1-2; D gene ambiguous. This clonotype was sampled from a human donor who had a prior SARS-CoV-2 infection. CDR3 loop: CATSRVEGDYGYTF. DNA for the CDR3: TGTGCCACCAGCAGAGTTGAGGGCGACTATGGCTACACCTTC.